The present entry profiles one T cell receptor beta chain with its context. As yet, its antigen is unknown. The source of the sample is a study of T cells expressing NK-cell markers. The wider study: Cells sorted as CD3+CD56+NKG2C+, CD3+CD56+NKG2C- and CD3+CD56-NKG2C+ T cells supplied the TCR beta repertoires.

Germline CDR1 is SGDLS and CDR2 is YYNGEE. The CDR3 is 18 amino acids. It was by 5'RACE template switching with UMIs that TCR beta cDNA was made. TCRdb re-called the 5' RACE reads and gives one entry per CDR3 protein, without DNA. The sample has 200,000 to 300,000 distinct CDR3 sequences. General study results and limits: Whether expanded NKG2C-expressing T cell clones recognize HCMV is unknown.

Specimen: blood T cells: a sorted CD56 or NKG2C T cell subset, CD4+ or CD8+ T cells, or bulk PBMC T cells (not recorded which). The TCR was taken from a woman aged 18-70 years in good health. This chain uses TRBV9 with TRBJ2-6; TCRdb picks TRBD2, but there is no DNA to check that call. CDR3 residues: CASSRVSSGSSGANVLTF.